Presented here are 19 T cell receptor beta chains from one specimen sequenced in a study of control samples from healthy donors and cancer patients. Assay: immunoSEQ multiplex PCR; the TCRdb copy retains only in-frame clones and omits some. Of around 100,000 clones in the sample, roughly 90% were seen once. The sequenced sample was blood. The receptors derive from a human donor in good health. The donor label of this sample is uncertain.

This CDR3 reads CSVEALNYGYTF. CDR3 nucleotide sequence: TGCAGCGTTGAAGCCCTTAACTATGGCTACACCTTC. This chain connects TRBV29-1 to TRBJ1-2; D is undetermined. The germline V gene encodes CDR1 SQVTM and CDR2 ANQGSEA. The CDR3 covers 12 residues. Deletions cut 1 base from V and 1 base from J, with 4 bases between.

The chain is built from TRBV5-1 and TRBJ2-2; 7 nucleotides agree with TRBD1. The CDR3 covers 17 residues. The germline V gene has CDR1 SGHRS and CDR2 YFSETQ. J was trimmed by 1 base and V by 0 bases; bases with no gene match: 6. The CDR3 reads CASSLGPGQLNTGELFF. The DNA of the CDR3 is TGCGCCAGCAGCTTGGGACCGGGACAGTTGAACACCGGGGAGCTGTTTTTT.

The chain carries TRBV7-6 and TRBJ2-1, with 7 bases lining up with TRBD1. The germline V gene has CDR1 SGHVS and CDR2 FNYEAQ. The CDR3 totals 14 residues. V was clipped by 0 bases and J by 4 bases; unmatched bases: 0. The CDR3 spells CASSLAGQYNEQFF. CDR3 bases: TGTGCCAGCAGCTTAGCGGGACAGTACAATGAGCAGTTCTTC.

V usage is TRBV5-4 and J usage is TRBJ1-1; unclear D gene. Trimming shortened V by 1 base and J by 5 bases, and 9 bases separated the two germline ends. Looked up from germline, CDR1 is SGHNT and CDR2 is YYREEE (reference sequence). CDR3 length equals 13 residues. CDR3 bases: TGTGCCAGCAGCTTGCCAGCCGGGACTGAAGCTTTCTTT. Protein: CASSLPAGTEAFF.

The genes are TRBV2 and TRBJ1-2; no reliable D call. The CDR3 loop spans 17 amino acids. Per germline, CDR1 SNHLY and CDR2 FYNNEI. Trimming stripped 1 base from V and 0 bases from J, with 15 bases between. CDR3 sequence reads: CASSEGAGSPTNYGYTF. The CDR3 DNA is TGTGCCAGCAGTGAAGGAGCCGGCAGCCCGACTAACTATGGCTACACCTTC.

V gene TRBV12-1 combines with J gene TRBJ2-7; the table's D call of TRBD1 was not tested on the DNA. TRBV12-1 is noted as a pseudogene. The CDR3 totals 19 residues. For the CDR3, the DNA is TGTGCCAGCAGCGTACCAAAAACCATTTTAGGGGACAGCTCCTACGAGCAGTACGTC. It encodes CASSVPKTILGDSSYEQYV.

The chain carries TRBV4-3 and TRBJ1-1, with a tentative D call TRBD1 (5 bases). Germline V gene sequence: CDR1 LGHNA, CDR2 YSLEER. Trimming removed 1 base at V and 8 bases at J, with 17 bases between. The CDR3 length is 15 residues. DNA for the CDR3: TGCGCCAGCAGCCAAGCACGGGACGGCTTTACCGAAGCTTTCTTT. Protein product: CASSQARDGFTEAFF.

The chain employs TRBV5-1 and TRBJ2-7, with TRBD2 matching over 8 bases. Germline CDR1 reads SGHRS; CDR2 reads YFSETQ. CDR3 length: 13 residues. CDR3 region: CTLTGGHGDEQYV. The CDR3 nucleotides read TGCACCCTGACGGGGGGGCATGGCGACGAGCAGTACGTC.

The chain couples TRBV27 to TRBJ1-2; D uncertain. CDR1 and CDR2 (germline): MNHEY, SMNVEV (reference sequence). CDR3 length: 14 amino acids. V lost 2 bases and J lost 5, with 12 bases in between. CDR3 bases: TGTGCCAGCAGTTTAAACAGATACTTTTATGGCTACACCTTC. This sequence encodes CASSLNRYFYGYTF.

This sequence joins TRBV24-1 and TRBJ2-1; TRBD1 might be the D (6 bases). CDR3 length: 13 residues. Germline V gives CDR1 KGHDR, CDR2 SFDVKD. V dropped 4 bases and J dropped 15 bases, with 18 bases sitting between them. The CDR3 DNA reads TGTGCCACCAGTGACTTACCGGGACACGGGCGGTTCTTC. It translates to CATSDLPGHGRFF.

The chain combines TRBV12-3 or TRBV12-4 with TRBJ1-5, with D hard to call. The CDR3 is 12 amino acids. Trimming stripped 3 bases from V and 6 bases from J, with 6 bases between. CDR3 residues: CASSFAFQPQHF. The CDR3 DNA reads TGTGCCAGCAGTTTTGCGTTTCAGCCCCAGCATTTT.

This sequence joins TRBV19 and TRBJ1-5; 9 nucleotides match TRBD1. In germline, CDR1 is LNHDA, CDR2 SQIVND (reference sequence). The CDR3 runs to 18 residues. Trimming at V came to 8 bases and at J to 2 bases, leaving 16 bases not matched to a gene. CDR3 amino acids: CASDPGQGRNWGNQPQHF. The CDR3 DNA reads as TGTGCCAGTGACCCGGGACAGGGTCGGAACTGGGGCAATCAGCCCCAGCATTTT.

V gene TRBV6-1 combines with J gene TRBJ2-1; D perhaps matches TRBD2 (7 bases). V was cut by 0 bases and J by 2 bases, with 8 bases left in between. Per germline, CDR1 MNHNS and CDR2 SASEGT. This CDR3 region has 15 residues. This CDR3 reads CASSEAGGPYNEQFF. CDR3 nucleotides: TGTGCCAGCAGTGAAGCGGGGGGGCCCTACAATGAGCAGTTCTTC.

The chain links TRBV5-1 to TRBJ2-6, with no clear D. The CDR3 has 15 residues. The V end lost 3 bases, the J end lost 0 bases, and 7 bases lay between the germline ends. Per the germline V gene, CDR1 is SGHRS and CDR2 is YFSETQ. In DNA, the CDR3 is TGCGCCAGCAGCTACGGTTACTCTGGGGCCAACGTCCTGACTTTC. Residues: CASSYGYSGANVLTF. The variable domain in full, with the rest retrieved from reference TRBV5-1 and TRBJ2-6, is KAGVTQTPRYLIKTRGQQVTLSCSPISGHRSVSWYQQTPGQGLQFLFEYFSETQRNKGNFPGRFSGRQFSNSRSEMNVSTLELGDSALYLCASSYGYSGANVLTFGAGSRLTVL.

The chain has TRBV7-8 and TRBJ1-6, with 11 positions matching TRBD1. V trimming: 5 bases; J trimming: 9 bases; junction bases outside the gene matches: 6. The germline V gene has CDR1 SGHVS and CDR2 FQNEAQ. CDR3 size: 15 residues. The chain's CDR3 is CASSPWTGGGSPLHF. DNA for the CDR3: TGTGCCAGCAGCCCGTGGACAGGGGGCGGTTCACCCCTCCACTTT.

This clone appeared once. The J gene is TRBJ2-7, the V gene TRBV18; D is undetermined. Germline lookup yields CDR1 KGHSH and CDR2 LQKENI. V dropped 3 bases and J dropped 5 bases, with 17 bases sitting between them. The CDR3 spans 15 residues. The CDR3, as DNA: TGTGCCAGCTCACCCCAGGCCAAGCCCAGCCACGAGCAGTACTTC. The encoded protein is CASSPQAKPSHEQYF.

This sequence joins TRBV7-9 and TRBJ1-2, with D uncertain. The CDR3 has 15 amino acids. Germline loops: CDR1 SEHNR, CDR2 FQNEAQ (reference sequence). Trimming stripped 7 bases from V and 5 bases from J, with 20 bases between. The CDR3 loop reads CASTLPPNVGYGYTF. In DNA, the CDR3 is TGTGCCAGCACCCTCCCCCCTAATGTGGGGTATGGCTACACCTTC.

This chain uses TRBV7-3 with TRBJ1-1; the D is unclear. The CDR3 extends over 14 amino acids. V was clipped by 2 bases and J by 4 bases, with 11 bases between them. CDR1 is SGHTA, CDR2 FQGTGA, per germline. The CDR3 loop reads CASSLGGVGTEAFF. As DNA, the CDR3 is TGTGCCAGCAGCTTAGGCGGGGTGGGCACTGAAGCTTTCTTT. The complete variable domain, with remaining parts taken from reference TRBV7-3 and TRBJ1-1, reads GAGVSQTPSNKVTEKGKYVELRCDPISGHTALYWYRQSLGQGPEFLIYFQGTGAADDSGLPNDRFFAVRPEGSVSTLKIQRTERGDSAVYLCASSLGGVGTEAFFGQGTRLTVV.

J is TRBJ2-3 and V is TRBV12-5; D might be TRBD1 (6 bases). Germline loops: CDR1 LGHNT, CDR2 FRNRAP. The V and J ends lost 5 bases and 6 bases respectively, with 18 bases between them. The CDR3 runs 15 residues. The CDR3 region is CASGQGTTVTDTQYF. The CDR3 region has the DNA TGTGCTAGTGGTCAAGGGACAACAGTCACGGATACGCAGTATTTT. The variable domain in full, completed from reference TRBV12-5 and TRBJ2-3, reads DARVTQTPRHKVTEMGQEVTMRCQPILGHNTVFWYRQTMMQGLELLAYFRNRAPLDDSGMPKDRFSAEMPDATLATLKIQPSEPRDSAVYFCASGQGTTVTDTQYFGPGTRLTVL.